This paragraph reports one T cell receptor beta chain. Its antigen remains unidentified. No base qualities exist here, and no much larger clone lies one base off it. The cohort comprised approximately 700 healthy bone marrow donors. At the time of sampling, every cohort member was nominally healthy, though immune exposures that went unrecorded were likely present. The donor was CMV seronegative and was included in the group of hundreds of seronegative cohort members. Every donor gave a peripheral blood sample, and the peripheral blood mononuclear cells from that sample were used for TCR beta sequencing. The Qiagen DNeasy Blood Extraction Kit was used to extract genomic DNA from the blood cell samples. The sample belongs to a study of cytomegalovirus exposure and HLA in healthy donors (dated by TCRdb to the late 2010s). Study-wide context: An earlier analysis of several hundred of the donors reported roughly 300 Gb of sequence data and 117 million unique TCR beta sequences obtained from 150 million to 200 million T cells. Approximately 310 gigabases of sequencing data and around 87 million unique TCR sequences were included in an early release covering around 650 HLA-typed donors. The genetic ancestry cluster associated with self-reported Caucasian donors included 81% of the 350 to 500 genotyped donors. The aim of the study was to test whether cataloging public T cell receptors could identify signatures of past pathogen exposure. The study profiled the T cell repertoires of 500 to 800 subjects by immunosequencing and related them to cytomegalovirus serostatus. A separate validation cohort of some 130 different subjects was used in addition to the roughly 700-subject first cohort. The study combined high-throughput TCR immunosequencing, statistical association of individual TCRs with disease status, and machine learning to predict cytomegalovirus infection status. To study patterns of TCR occurrence, a later analysis re-analyzed previously published TCR beta repertoires from 500 to 850 donors and added high-resolution HLA genotyping. The later analysis used no new phenotypic data to find candidate immune exposures, relying instead on TCR beta sequences and their occurrence across donors. An earlier analysis of 587 of the donors used high-throughput TCR beta sequencing to judge whether each TCR beta V gene segment behaved as functional or pseudogenic. Alongside the repertoire data, information on donor age, sex, ethnicity and CMV serostatus was compiled. A later genetic analysis used genome-wide SNP genotypes for 398 of the 666 donors, treating that subset as a discovery cohort. All discovery cohort repertoires had been generated on a single sequencing platform. HLA typing included class I and class II loci at four-digit resolution. The number of donors typed differed by locus, with 629-630 for A, B, C, DRB1 and DQB1, 522 for DQA1, approximately 570 for DPA1, and some 450 for DPB1. Because of strong linkage in the cohort, roughly five DR-DQ haplotypes were treated as single units for association and clustering. Across some 400 genotyped donors of the cohort, an average of approximately 200,000 unique TCR beta nucleotide sequences per donor were sequenced, and around 20% of those sequences were non-productive. The full study reports these points: A cluster of highly shared sequence variants was judged likely to represent a technical artifact of the sequencing pipeline. The authors suggested that the approach could potentially be extended to other disease states and immunological phenotypes. In the study, around 150 TCR beta chains were listed as associated with cytomegalovirus. Because the 87-base-pair reads could not distinguish some IMGT-functional V segments, including TRBV6-2 and TRBV6-3, those segments were excluded. Roughly uniform sequencing depth across donors was assumed in presence/absence analyses, although this assumption may not hold. The classifier was reported to diagnose cytomegalovirus status with high specificity and sensitivity in both the original and validation cohorts. A later analysis found that most CMV-associated TCR beta chains appeared HLA-restricted, with HLA associations seemingly driven largely by CMV exposure. Three of the identified cytomegalovirus-associated TCR beta chains were confirmed in vitro to be specific for cytomegalovirus antigens. A further reported finding was that TCR beta sequences accurately predicted the HLA-A and HLA-B alleles for most subjects in the first cohort. Several of the top co-occurrence clusters appeared to be linked to parvovirus B19, influenza, CMV and Epstein-Barr virus, according to a later analysis. Most TCR sequences were seen in very few donors, while some public TCRs were found in many individuals. When HLA alleles, especially DR and DQ, strongly co-occurred, attributing TCR associations to individual alleles was difficult. The only immune exposure information available for the cohort was CMV serostatus. Because counts were too low, roughly 18 rarely observed V segments, including chromosome 9 orphons, were left out of the earlier analysis of 500 to 750 of the donors. Correlated functional status among segregating V segments might be attributable to linkage disequilibrium, but an unknown experimental factor could not be ruled out. Only TCR beta chains were sequenced in this cohort, and the absence of alpha or paired-chain data limited detectable features. A later analysis found that TCR association rates varied across HLA loci, with DRB1 alleles showing the most associated TCRs and HLA-C alleles the fewest. A later analysis associated 15,000 to 20,000 TCR beta sequences with specific HLA alleles at a false discovery rate of 0.05. A later analysis found that HLA-associated TCR beta chains were more clonally expanded and had lower generation probabilities than equally common non-associated chains. A later genetic analysis associated a missense DCLRE1C variant with V-gene and J-gene trimming of TCR beta chains, and an independent cohort replicated the association. Because HLA typing was unavailable for some donors at each locus, only the typed subset was used in association tests. Broadly in line with IMGT annotations, most TCR beta V segments showed up in productive rearrangements about 87% or about 30% of the time in an earlier analysis of under 700 of the donors. In a later genetic analysis, fewer N-insertions in productive TCRs were reported among donors in an Asian-associated ancestry cluster than the roughly 700-donor mean.

The CDR3 runs 17 amino acids, cysteine and phenylalanine included. Only CDR3 DNA is held: 51 bases, read in frame from base 1. CDR1 LNHDA and CDR2 SQIVND were looked up in the germline V gene (reference sequence). V ends up 6 bases short and J 0 bases short, with an unmatched junction base count of 7. The library relied on the immunoSEQ multiplex PCR assay. For the multiplex PCR, a mixture combining 60 forward primers for TCR Vbeta segments and 13 reverse primers for TCR Jbeta segments was used. The CDR3 region of rearranged TCR beta genes was amplified from genomic DNA by a multiplex PCR assay. Amplified TCR beta libraries were sequenced as 87-base-pair reads on the Illumina HiSeq System. On the study's bioinformatics: Across the 600 to 700 repertoires, a later analysis counted roughly 84 million unique TCR beta chains, approximately 12 million of which were shared by at least two donors. Raw reads were error-corrected and collapsed into unique sequences by a nearest-neighbor algorithm in which closely related sequences were merged to remove PCR and sequencing errors. To assign V, D and J gene segments, CDR3 sequences were aligned to IMGT reference sequences. Each retained sequence needed at least a six-nucleotide match to both a V gene segment and a J gene segment. A rearrangement was called productive if the CDR3 had no stop codons and remained in frame with V and J, and every other rearrangement was called non-productive. CDR3 was defined by IMGT convention, running from the second conserved V-encoded cysteine to the conserved J-encoded phenylalanine. The earlier analysis of about 610 of the donors excluded any sequence lacking an unambiguous match to a single V gene segment. An earlier analysis of 500 to 700 of the donors classified V segments as functional when productive rearrangements were above 56.7% and as segregating when the standard deviation between donors was above 5%. A statistical classification framework was built for diagnosing cytomegalovirus status from the catalog of TCR beta chain sequences. V and J gene assignment, in a later analysis, came from comparing TCR nucleotide sequences with IMGT/GENE-DB human TR gene sequences. A later analysis assigned CDR3 sequences and most-parsimonious VDJ recombination scenarios with the TCRdist pipeline. In a later analysis, every TCR beta chain was defined by the combination of its CDR3 amino acid sequence and its V-gene family, and reads without a unique V-gene family were dropped. To address suspected cross-contamination and a sequencing artifact, a later analysis removed a few hundred highly shared, low-generation-probability nucleotide sequences. In a later analysis, a clonal expansion index was calculated for each public chain from normalized within-repertoire ranks of inferred template counts. In a later analysis, generation probabilities were computed using a VDJ recombination model fitted to out-of-frame rearrangements, and the results were checked against IGoR. A later analysis scored TCR-TCR, TCR-HLA and TCR-CMV co-occurrence with hypergeometric tests, applying a repertoire-size bias correction to TCR pairs. A later analysis estimated false discovery rates by permuting HLA or CMV assignments 20 times. In a later analysis, co-occurring TCRs were grouped using DBSCAN, and TCRdist sequence similarity was added for clustering within HLA-allele-positive subsets. Repertoires with fewer than 30,000 or more than 120,000 public chains, plus five repertoires with anomalous nucleotide sharing, were excluded from co-occurrence clustering. The table comes from immuneACCESS by way of TCRdb, which keeps in-frame sequences with V and J called. Part of the clones is missing from these tables; in studies checked, under half for an unresolved V gene and the rest for unknown reasons. V, J and clone size derive from that table, while D and trimming were established from the DNA sequence. This sample gives some 160,000 clones in total; 75% to 80% of them show up just once. The ten largest clonotypes hold around 1.7% of the sample.

The chain links TRBV19 with TRBJ2-3; TRBD2 lines up with 12 middle nucleotides. Sequenced material: PBMCs. This receptor was taken from a woman aged 30 to 39 in good health and CMV-seronegative. The DNA sequence follows: TGTGCCAGTAGCCCACTAGCGGGGGGCCCTAGCACAGATACGCAGTATTTT. This sequence encodes CASSPLAGGPSTDTQYF. Here the CDR3 is joined to the reference TRBV19 and TRBJ2-3 genes, and the full variable domain is: DGGITQSPKYLFRKEGQNVTLSCEQNLNHDAMYWYRQDPGQGLRLIYYSQIVNDFQKGDIAEGYSVSREKKESFPLTVTSAQKNPTAFYLCASSPLAGGPSTDTQYFGPGTRLTVL.